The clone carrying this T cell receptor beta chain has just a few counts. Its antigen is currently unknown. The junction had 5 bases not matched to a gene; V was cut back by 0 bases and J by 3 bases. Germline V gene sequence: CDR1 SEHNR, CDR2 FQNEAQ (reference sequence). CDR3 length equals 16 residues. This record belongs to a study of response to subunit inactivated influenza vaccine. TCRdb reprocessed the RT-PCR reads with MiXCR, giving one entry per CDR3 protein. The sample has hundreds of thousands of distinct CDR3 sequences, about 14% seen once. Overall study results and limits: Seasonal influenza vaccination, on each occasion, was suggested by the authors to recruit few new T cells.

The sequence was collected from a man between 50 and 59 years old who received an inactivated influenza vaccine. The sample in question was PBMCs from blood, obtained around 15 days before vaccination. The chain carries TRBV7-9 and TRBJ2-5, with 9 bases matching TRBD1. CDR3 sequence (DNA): TGTGCCAGCAGCTTAGCGCTGACAGGGGGTAAAGAGACCCAGTACTTC. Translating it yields CASSLALTGGKETQYF.